The 27 T cell receptor beta chains reported below all come from one sample, sequenced in a study of T cell responses to AZD1222 COVID-19 vaccine. Data came from immunoSEQ multiplex PCR; TCRdb stores just in-frame clones and leaves some out. This sample has 150,000 to 180,000 clones; roughly 90% occur once, and the top ten carry about 1.6%. The sample in question was peripheral blood, obtained 28 days after the second AZD1222 dose. These receptors all stem from an adult who received the AZD1222 COVID-19 vaccine.

There are a few counts of this clone. The rearrangement uses TRBV28 and TRBJ1-5; 7 nucleotides match TRBD1. The length of the CDR3 is 14 residues. Trimming at V came to 7 bases and at J to 5 bases, leaving 8 bases not matched to a gene. Germline CDR1 is MDHEN and CDR2 is SYDVKM. The CDR3 is CASTGQPTYQPQHF. The CDR3 region has the DNA TGTGCCAGCACGGGACAGCCGACATATCAGCCCCAGCATTTT.

V is TRBV5-6 and J is TRBJ1-2, with TRBD1 identical over 10 bases. Germline-derived CDR1 and CDR2 are SGHDT and YYEEEE. J was trimmed by 4 bases and V by 3 bases; bases with no gene match: 9. The CDR3 has 16 residues. The CDR3 DNA reads as TGTGCCAGCAGCTCCCTCCGGGACAGGGGTCCCTATGGCTACACCTTC. It codes for CASSSLRDRGPYGYTF.

This clone was counted a single time. The chain recombines TRBV11-1 with TRBJ1-1; TRBD1 agrees at 10 bases. The CDR3 loop spans 16 amino acids. After removal of 4 bases from V and 0 bases from J, the junction contained 5 bases not matched to a gene. Germline V lookup: CDR1 SGHAT, CDR2 FQDESV (reference sequence). The CDR3: CASSSGTGVMNTEAFF. The CDR3 DNA reads TGTGCCAGCAGCTCGGGGACAGGGGTCATGAACACTGAAGCTTTCTTT.

This sequence joins TRBV2 and TRBJ2-4, with TRBD1 matching 9 bases. The trim removed 6 bases at V and 3 bases at J, leaving 12 bases unmatched. This CDR3 comprises 17 residues. Germline V lookup: CDR1 SNHLY, CDR2 FYNNEI. The CDR3 spells CASRPAWDRDYKNIQYF. CDR3 DNA sequence: TGTGCCAGCAGGCCCGCCTGGGACAGGGACTACAAAAACATTCAGTACTTC.

The DNA of the CDR3 is TGCGCCAGCAGCTTGGGGCCTCCAGCTAACTATGGCTACACCTTC. Translating gives CASSLGPPANYGYTF. The chain carries TRBV5-1 and TRBJ1-2; D unresolved. Trimming took 0 bases from V and 0 from J, leaving 9 bases between them. The germline V gene has CDR1 SGHRS and CDR2 YFSETQ. This CDR3 is 15 amino acids long.

The chain joins TRBV13 to TRBJ1-2; 12 nucleotides line up with TRBD1. CDR1 and CDR2 (germline): PRHDT, FYEKMQ (reference sequence). Trimming took 4 bases from V and 4 from J; bases not matched to a gene: 13. CDR3 length: 18 residues. Written as DNA, the CDR3 is TGTGCCAGCAGCTCCGGGACAGGGGGCCCCGTCACGTCCTATGGCTACACCTTC. Amino acids: CASSSGTGGPVTSYGYTF.

This chain uses TRBV6-4 with TRBJ1-2; 7 positions match TRBD1. The germline V gene has CDR1 MRHNA and CDR2 SNTAGT. The V and J ends lost 3 bases and 8 bases, in that order; junction bases with no gene match: 12. The length of the CDR3 is 15 residues. CDR3 nucleotides: TGTGCCAGCAGTGAGGGTTTTCAGGGGGGCCTCGGCTACACCTTC. Its translation: CASSEGFQGGLGYTF.

This rearrangement joins TRBV19 to TRBJ2-7; D unclear. V lost 4 bases, J lost 7 bases, and 14 bases lay in between. Germline-derived CDR1 and CDR2 are LNHDA and SQIVND (reference sequence). This CDR3 is 13 amino acids long. The CDR3 DNA reads TGTGCCAGTAGTACCCGACCGGGTCGAGAGCAGTACTTC. Encoded protein: CASSTRPGREQYF.

This chain joins TRBV11-3 and TRBJ2-3; possibly TRBD1 for D (5 bases). Germline CDR1 and CDR2: SGHNT and YENEEA. Trimming left V 5 bases short and J 4 bases short, with 10 bases between. The CDR3 covers 13 residues. The CDR3, as DNA: TGTGCCAGCAGCCGGCAGGGCGCAGATACGCAGTATTTT. Translated: CASSRQGADTQYF.

V usage is TRBV6-5 and J usage is TRBJ2-1, with a weak D call TRBD1 (6 bases). The CDR3 has 13 amino acids. Germline assignment: CDR1 MNHEY and CDR2 SVGAGI. Trimming removed 0 bases at V and 7 bases at J, with 7 bases between. This CDR3 is CASSYSQGNEQFF. The CDR3 DNA follows: TGTGCCAGCAGTTACTCGCAGGGGAATGAGCAGTTCTTC.

The chain has TRBV5-5 and TRBJ1-2, with TRBD1 matching over 7 bases. After removal of 0 bases from V and 8 bases from J, the junction contained 10 bases not matched to a gene. The CDR3 length is 15 residues. Germline CDR1 SGHKS, CDR2 YYEKEE (reference sequence). The CDR3 bases are TGTGCCAGCAGCTTGGGTATACAGGGGCCACCGGGCTACACCTTC. Protein: CASSLGIQGPPGYTF.

A remark on this clone: The identical CDR3 is also encoded by other nucleotide sequences in the sample. The chain combines TRBV9 with TRBJ1-6, with 7 bases matching TRBD1. The CDR3 is 13 residues long. The germline V gene encodes CDR1 SGDLS and CDR2 YYNGEE. V was clipped by 4 bases and J by 7 bases; unmatched bases: 2. The CDR3 region is CASSTTGNSPLHF. For the CDR3, the DNA is TGTGCCAGCAGCACGACAGGGAATTCACCCCTCCACTTT.

The rearrangement joins TRBV28 to TRBJ2-7, with a weak D call TRBD2 (6 bases). Germline values: CDR1 MDHEN, CDR2 SYDVKM. Trimming left V 4 bases short and J 2 bases short, with 15 bases between. This CDR3 is 15 amino acids long. Written as DNA, the CDR3 is TGTGCCAGCAGTTACCCCGGGACTCCCGCCTACGAGCAGTACTTC. Encoded protein: CASSYPGTPAYEQYF.

The chain is built from TRBV29-1 and TRBJ2-7, with 14 bases fitting TRBD2. The CDR3 is 16 amino acids. The germline gives CDR1 SQVTM, CDR2 ANQGSEA. The ends lost 6 bases at V and 3 bases at J; junction bases unmatched: 10. In DNA, the CDR3 is TGCAGCGTAAAACCGGGACTAGCGGGAGCTCGCTACGAGCAGTACTTC. This gives the protein CSVKPGLAGARYEQYF.

This chain connects TRBV5-1 to TRBJ1-2; D unresolved. The length of the CDR3 is 16 residues. Germline loops: CDR1 SGHRS, CDR2 YFSETQ. Trimming took off 4 bases at V and 4 bases at J, with 20 bases between the two ends. The CDR3 loop reads CASSASVSGYGYGYTF. For the CDR3, the DNA is TGCGCCAGCAGCGCCTCAGTCTCGGGGTATGGCTATGGCTACACCTTC.

The rearrangement links TRBV27 to TRBJ2-1, with TRBD2 matching over 14 bases. J was trimmed by 4 bases and V by 5 bases; bases with no gene match: 4. The CDR3 has 16 amino acids. From germline, CDR1 is MNHEY and CDR2 SMNVEV (reference sequence). CDR3: CASSPRLAGGYNEQFF. The CDR3 DNA reads TGTGCCAGCAGTCCCAGACTAGCGGGAGGGTACAATGAGCAGTTCTTC.

The V and J genes are TRBV2 and TRBJ1-2; D might be TRBD1 (6 bases). This CDR3 has 17 amino acids. V was trimmed by 6 bases and J by 0 bases, leaving 20 bases between them. Germline values: CDR1 SNHLY, CDR2 FYNNEI. DNA of the CDR3: TGTGCCAGCAGCGGGTCGGGACACATAGCTGCTAACTATGGCTACACCTTC. Translating gives CASSGSGHIAANYGYTF.

The V call is TRBV5-6, the J call TRBJ2-2; 7 bases align to TRBD1. The CDR3 has 13 amino acids. V trimming: 4 bases; J trimming: 6 bases; junction bases outside the gene matches: 3. CDR1 SGHDT and CDR2 YYEEEE come from the germline V gene. CDR3 in DNA: TGTGCCAGCAGCATAGGGACAGCCGGGGAGCTGTTTTTT. As protein: CASSIGTAGELFF.

The J gene is TRBJ2-7, the V gene TRBV28; tentative D call: TRBD1 (5 bases). Germline loops: CDR1 MDHEN, CDR2 SYDVKM. Trimming took 3 bases from V and 2 from J, leaving 17 bases between them. The CDR3 totals 16 residues. As DNA, the CDR3 is TGTGCCAGCAGTTTGGTGTTGCGGCAGGGTACCTACGAGCAGTACTTC. It is translated as CASSLVLRQGTYEQYF.

The chain couples TRBV6-1 to TRBJ2-7; D is unclear. Germline-derived CDR1 and CDR2 are MNHNS and SASEGT. The length of the CDR3 is 13 residues. The ends were cut back, 1 base at V and 2 bases at J, with 6 bases in the middle. This chain's CDR3 is CASSEVKTYEQYF. CDR3 in DNA: TGTGCCAGCAGTGAAGTAAAGACCTACGAGCAGTACTTC.

The genes are TRBV28 and TRBJ2-2; a weak D match, TRBD1 (6 bases). This CDR3 comprises 19 residues. Trimming took 6 bases from V and 2 from J, leaving 25 bases between them. Germline CDR1 is MDHEN and CDR2 is SYDVKM. CDR3 in amino acids: CASRLLGGQAFPNTGELFF. The CDR3 DNA is TGTGCCAGCAGACTATTAGGGGGACAAGCCTTCCCTAACACCGGGGAGCTGTTTTTT.

The rearrangement uses TRBV19 and TRBJ1-2; D not certain. CDR3 length equals 13 residues. V lost 3 bases to trimming and J lost 4 bases, with 9 bases between them. The germline CDR1 and CDR2 sequences are LNHDA and SQIVND (reference sequence). The CDR3 protein is CASSMAAGYGYTF. The DNA for the CDR3 is TGTGCCAGTAGTATGGCGGCAGGCTATGGCTACACCTTC.

The CDR3 DNA reads as TGTGCCAGCAGAGGATTACTCTACGAGCAGTACTTC. Its protein is CASRGLLYEQYF. J is TRBJ2-7 and V is TRBV2; D gene uncertain. Trimming pared 6 bases from V and 3 bases from J, leaving 9 bases between. The CDR3 is 12 amino acids. Germline CDR1 SNHLY, CDR2 FYNNEI.

The genes are TRBV6-1 and TRBJ2-7; 8 nucleotides line up with TRBD2. The CDR3 covers 15 residues. From germline, CDR1 is MNHNS and CDR2 SASEGT. Losses at the gene ends were 3 bases for V and 7 bases for J; bases not matched to a gene: 11. CDR3 bases: TGTGCCAGCAGTGACCTGGCGGGGGGCCGAAGGGAGCAGTACTTC. It specifies CASSDLAGGRREQYF.

The chain combines TRBV9 with TRBJ2-4; 7 bases align to TRBD2. The ends lost 2 bases at V and 6 bases at J; junction bases unmatched: 2. The CDR3 contains 13 residues. CDR1 SGDLS and CDR2 YYNGEE come from the germline V gene. The CDR3 nucleotides read TGTGCCAGCAGCGTTGGGGAGGGAAACATTCAGTACTTC. Translated, it gives CASSVGEGNIQYF. Full variable domain (missing parts from reference TRBV9 and TRBJ2-4): DSGVTQTPKHLITATGQRVTLRCSPRSGDLSVYWYQQSLDQGLQFLIQYYNGEERAKGNILERFSAQQFPDLHSELNLSSLELGDSALYFCASSVGEGNIQYFGAGTRLSVL.

V usage is TRBV19 and J usage is TRBJ2-5, with 10 bases that match TRBD1. This CDR3 is 15 amino acids long. Looked up from germline, CDR1 is LNHDA and CDR2 is SQIVND (reference sequence). Trimming took 4 bases from V and 2 from J; bases not matched to a gene: 4. CDR3 sequence reads: CASSTGQGGQETQYF. The CDR3 DNA sequence: TGTGCCAGTAGTACCGGACAGGGGGGTCAAGAGACCCAGTACTTC.

The chain has TRBV5-1 and TRBJ2-2; 7 nucleotides match TRBD2. This CDR3 is built from 15 residues. The germline V gene has CDR1 SGHRS and CDR2 YFSETQ. V gave up 2 bases and J gave up 4 bases; unmatched junction bases: 5. Written as DNA, the CDR3 is TGCGCCAGCAGCTTTCGAGCGGGGATCACCGGGGAGCTGTTTTTT. Translated, it gives CASSFRAGITGELFF. Full variable domain (rest looked up from reference TRBV5-1 and TRBJ2-2): KAGVTQTPRYLIKTRGQQVTLSCSPISGHRSVSWYQQTPGQGLQFLFEYFSETQRNKGNFPGRFSGRQFSNSRSEMNVSTLELGDSALYLCASSFRAGITGELFFGEGSRLTVL.